Shown below are 6 T cell receptor beta chains from a single sample sequenced in a study of post-analysis software for immune sequencing data. Study-level results: Five or six TRBV segments, including TRBV5-6, TRBV5-1 and TRBV20-1, were more frequent in patients than controls.

The authors incorporated unique molecular identifiers into the TCR beta cDNA libraries. TCRdb passed the PCR reads through MiXCR, listing each CDR3 protein once. The table includes about 460,000 distinct CDR3 sequences, around 40% detected once. The antigens these receptors bind are not known. Sequenced sample: blood. The receptor source for this set is a girl aged 5-17 years with multiple sclerosis.

The table lists this clonotype with a few counts. The rearrangement joins TRBV20-1 to TRBJ1-5; D unclear. Trimming took 3 bases from V and 3 from J, leaving 12 bases between them. Looked up from germline, CDR1 is DFQATT and CDR2 is SNEGSKA (reference sequence). The CDR3 extends over 14 amino acids. The CDR3 sequence: CSASIVRDNQPQHF. As DNA, the CDR3 is TGCAGTGCTAGCATCGTAAGGGACAATCAGCCCCAGCATTTT.

A note on this clonotype: A much larger clone lies a single base off, so this may be a read error. V is TRBV10-3 and J is TRBJ2-7; 9 positions match TRBD1. V lost 9 bases and J lost 4; bases outside the gene matches: 10. Germline CDR1 reads ENHRY; CDR2 reads SYGVKD. This CDR3 is 14 amino acids long. The CDR3 nucleotides read TGTGCCATTGCGAGTGGGACAGGGTATTACGAGCAGTACTTC. Protein sequence: CAIASGTGYYEQYF.

The chain employs TRBV7-3 and TRBJ1-2; D uncertain. From germline, CDR1 is SGHTA and CDR2 FQGTGA. V shed 2 bases and J shed 7 bases, with 14 bases lying between them. This CDR3 has 14 residues. This CDR3 is CASSLGPGSGGYTF. CDR3 coding DNA: TGTGCCAGCAGCTTAGGGCCCGGTTCTGGTGGCTACACCTTC.

This clonotype was seen once. The chain is built from TRBV5-1 and TRBJ1-2; D possibly corresponds to TRBD1 (5 bases). The CDR3 has 15 amino acids. Trimming cost V 0 bases and J 2 bases, with 11 bases left between them. The germline V gene has CDR1 SGHRS and CDR2 YFSETQ. Here the CDR3 DNA reads TGCGCCAGCAGCTTGGGGGGGTCTGAGAACTATGGCTACACCTTC. This codes for CASSLGGSENYGYTF.

This clonotype was detected once. The chain has TRBV9 and TRBJ2-1; D uncertain. CDR1 and CDR2 from the germline V gene are SGDLS and YYNGEE. The CDR3 has 16 amino acids. V lost 0 bases and J lost 0, with 10 bases in between. The CDR3 bases are TGTGCCAGCAGCGTAGAGGGCGAGGTCTCCTACAATGAGCAGTTCTTC. Protein product: CASSVEGEVSYNEQFF.

This clonotype was detected only once. The chain couples TRBV28 to TRBJ1-5, with D tentatively TRBD1 (5 bases). Between the trimmed V and J ends, which lost 1 base and 7 bases, there was a span of 14 bases. The CDR3 runs 15 residues. Germline values: CDR1 MDHEN, CDR2 SYDVKM. CDR3 coding DNA: TGTGCCAGCAGTTTATTCGAATTAGAGGGGCAGCCCCAGCATTTT. Protein sequence: CASSLFELEGQPQHF.